Each of the 5 T cell receptor beta chains below was sequenced from the same sample in a study of blood T cell repertoires in COVID-19. Produced via immunoSEQ multiplex PCR; TCRdb's table is partial and in-frame only. Of around 80,000 clones in the sample, 65% to 85% were seen once. Sample: peripheral blood. Receptor source: a woman older than 75 with acute or convalescent COVID-19.

The chain is built from TRBV9 and TRBJ1-2; D is undetermined. This CDR3 comprises 14 residues. The V end was cut by 9 bases, the J end by 2 bases, with 17 bases between. Germline CDR1 reads SGDLS; CDR2 reads YYNGEE. CDR3 DNA sequence: TGTGCCACCCAAACCTCAGGTCCCAACTATGGCTACACCTTC. Translation gives CATQTSGPNYGYTF. The variable domain in full, completed from reference TRBV9 and TRBJ1-2, reads DSGVTQTPKHLITATGQRVTLRCSPRSGDLSVYWYQQSLDQGLQFLIQYYNGEERAKGNILERFSAQQFPDLHSELNLSSLELGDSALYFCATQTSGPNYGYTFGSGTRLTVV.

The table lists this clone with a few counts. The chain carries TRBV7-9 and TRBJ2-7; possibly TRBD1 for D (5 bases). From germline, CDR1 is SEHNR and CDR2 FQNEAQ (reference sequence). The germline V and J ends were trimmed by 1 base and 7 bases, with 11 bases remaining between them. The CDR3 is made up of 13 amino acids. The CDR3 region is CASSLGGPGEQYF. CDR3 DNA: TGTGCCAGCAGCTTAGGGGGCCCCGGGGAGCAGTACTTC.

The chain carries TRBV5-1 and TRBJ1-3; D call uncertain. In germline, CDR1 is SGHRS, CDR2 YFSETQ. The length of the CDR3 is 16 residues. Trimming pared 2 bases from V and 0 bases from J, leaving 12 bases between. The DNA of the CDR3 is TGCGCCAGCAGCTTACAACAAGGCGGCTCTGGAAACACCATATATTTT. It specifies CASSLQQGGSGNTIYF.

V usage is TRBV9 and J usage is TRBJ1-5, with D perhaps matching TRBD1 (5 bases). Germline CDR1 is SGDLS and CDR2 is YYNGEE. V lost 0 bases to trimming and J lost 2 bases, with 9 bases between them. The CDR3 sequence is 15 residues long. CDR3 DNA sequence: TGTGCCAGCAGCGTAGGTGGGGGGGGCAATCAGCCCCAGCATTTT. Translating it yields CASSVGGGGNQPQHF. Together with reference TRBV9 and TRBJ1-5, the CDR3 gives the full variable domain: DSGVTQTPKHLITATGQRVTLRCSPRSGDLSVYWYQQSLDQGLQFLIQYYNGEERAKGNILERFSAQQFPDLHSELNLSSLELGDSALYFCASSVGGGGNQPQHFGDGTRLSIL.

J is TRBJ2-2 and V is TRBV6-5, with TRBD1 as a possible D gene (5 bases). Deletions cut 9 bases from V and 1 base from J, with 12 bases between. CDR3 length: 14 amino acids. CDR1 and CDR2 from the germline V gene are MNHEY and SVGAGI. CDR3: CASRLDRNTGELFF. The DNA of the CDR3 is TGTGCCAGTCGACTCGACAGGAACACCGGGGAGCTGTTTTTT.